One sample yielded the 22 T cell receptor beta chains listed below, sequenced in a study of Ad26.COV2.S vaccination and SARS-CoV-2 variants. Profiling relied on immunoSEQ multiplex PCR, and the TCRdb table lists in-frame clones only, not all of them. The sample shows some 270,000 clones, 87% of them seen only once. Treatment indicated: approximately 18 received Ad26.COV2.S at low or high dose, single or two shots; several received placebo; per-sample allocation not given. Samples analyzed were those drawn on day 63 after the first vaccine or placebo injection. The source was peripheral blood, collected in a trial of Ad26.COV2.S vaccine versus placebo. All receptors come from a person aged 18-60 years who received the Ad26.COV2.S COVID-19 vaccine or a placebo.

The chain employs TRBV6-1 and TRBJ1-1, with D possibly being TRBD1 (6 bases). V was pared by 2 bases and J by 2 bases, with 18 bases between. The CDR3 length is 17 residues. Germline loops: CDR1 MNHNS, CDR2 SASEGT. The CDR3 DNA reads as TGTGCCAGCAGTGAATATGCTACAGGGACGATTAACACTGAAGCTTTCTTT. Protein sequence: CASSEYATGTINTEAFF.

The rearrangement links TRBV5-1 to TRBJ2-1, with a weak D call TRBD2 (6 bases). The germline gives CDR1 SGHRS, CDR2 YFSETQ. The CDR3 has 15 residues. Deletions cut 5 bases from V and 0 bases from J, with 12 bases between. The CDR3 nucleotides read TGCGCCAGCAGGGACGGGGGTAGCTCCTACAATGAGCAGTTCTTC. Protein: CASRDGGSSYNEQFF. Drawing the rest from reference TRBV5-1 and TRBJ2-1, the complete variable domain is KAGVTQTPRYLIKTRGQQVTLSCSPISGHRSVSWYQQTPGQGLQFLFEYFSETQRNKGNFPGRFSGRQFSNSRSEMNVSTLELGDSALYLCASRDGGSSYNEQFFGPGTRLTVL.

The chain uses TRBV9 and TRBJ2-2; D unresolved. The V and J ends lost 0 bases and 6 bases respectively, with 9 bases between them. This CDR3 region has 14 residues. From germline, CDR1 is SGDLS and CDR2 YYNGEE. This CDR3 is CASSVEWGSGELFF. The CDR3 DNA reads TGTGCCAGCAGCGTAGAATGGGGATCCGGGGAGCTGTTTTTT.

The chain couples TRBV29-1 to TRBJ2-7; D remains unclear. The germline V and J ends were trimmed by 5 bases and 4 bases, with 12 bases remaining between them. Looked up from germline, CDR1 is SQVTM and CDR2 is ANQGSEA. The CDR3 is made up of 12 amino acids. The CDR3 DNA is TGCAGCGTTAACACAGCTCCTTACGAGCAGTACTTC. Residues: CSVNTAPYEQYF.

V and J are TRBV6-5 and TRBJ2-1; TRBD1 agrees at 8 bases. This CDR3 has 15 amino acids. CDR1 MNHEY and CDR2 SVGAGI come from the germline V gene. Trimming removed 6 bases from V and 7 bases from J; junction bases left unmatched: 11. The CDR3 sequence: CASSLDRGNMNEQFF. DNA for the CDR3: TGTGCCAGCAGCTTAGACAGGGGAAATATGAATGAGCAGTTCTTC.

The chain joins TRBV11-3 to TRBJ1-6, with D uncertain. Trimming stripped 3 bases from V and 10 bases from J, with 10 bases between. The CDR3 has 13 amino acids. Germline V lookup: CDR1 SGHNT, CDR2 YENEEA. CDR3 protein: CASSFNGVSPLHF. CDR3 DNA sequence: TGTGCCAGCAGCTTCAACGGGGTCTCACCCCTCCACTTT.

This chain connects TRBV30 to TRBJ1-2, with a weak D call TRBD1 (6 bases). Germline V gene data show CDR1 as GTSNPN and CDR2 as SVGIG (reference sequence). CDR3 size: 15 residues. Trimming cost V 0 bases and J 5 bases, with 16 bases left between them. CDR3 protein: CAWSVPGGAFYGYTF. CDR3 bases: TGTGCCTGGAGTGTACCGGGGGGGGCTTTTTATGGCTACACCTTC. Together with reference TRBV30 and TRBJ1-2, the CDR3 gives the full variable domain: SQTIHQWPATLVQPVGSPLSLECTVEGTSNPNLYWYRQAAGRGLQLLFYSVGIGQISSEVPQNLSASRPQDRQFILSSKKLLLSDSGFYLCAWSVPGGAFYGYTFGSGTRLTVV.

The rearrangement joins TRBV5-1 to TRBJ1-1; D is undetermined. V lost 0 bases, J lost 4 bases, and 4 bases lay in between. CDR3 length: 12 residues. Germline loops: CDR1 SGHRS, CDR2 YFSETQ. CDR3 bases: TGCGCCAGCAGCTTGGGGGCCACTGAAGCTTTCTTT. Translating gives CASSLGATEAFF.

The chain joins TRBV5-1 to TRBJ2-5; D is possibly TRBD2 (7 bases). This CDR3 has 17 amino acids. CDR1 is SGHRS and CDR2 is YFSETQ in the germline V gene. Trimming pared 0 bases from V and 5 bases from J, leaving 20 bases between. CDR3 sequence (DNA): TGCGCCAGCAGCTTGGGGGGGCTAGCGGACTCCGGGGAGACCCAGTACTTC. The encoded protein is CASSLGGLADSGETQYF.

The J gene is TRBJ2-1, the V gene TRBV30; 8 bases line up with TRBD1. With V trimmed by 3 bases and J by 12 bases, 4 bases remained unmatched. The CDR3 is 11 amino acids. CDR1 is GTSNPN, CDR2 SVGIG, per germline (reference sequence). CDR3 amino acids: CAWSGGTGQFF. The CDR3 nucleotides are TGTGCCTGGAGCGGAGGGACAGGGCAGTTCTTC.

V is TRBV18 and J is TRBJ2-5; D might be TRBD2 (6 bases). There are 13 residues in the CDR3. V was cut by 1 base and J by 5 bases, with 8 bases left in between. The germline CDR1 and CDR2 sequences are KGHSH and LQKENI. Written as DNA, the CDR3 is TGTGCCAGCTCACCACTAGCGGCGGAGACCCAGTACTTC. It codes for CASSPLAAETQYF.

The chain links TRBV6-2 or TRBV6-3 to TRBJ1-2; 10 bases agree with TRBD1. CDR1 and CDR2 from the germline V gene are MNHEY and SVGEGT. V shed 6 bases and J 4 bases; nucleotides not matched to a gene: 5. The CDR3 sequence is 14 residues long. The CDR3: CASSQGTGVYGYTF. CDR3 coding DNA: TGTGCCAGCAGCCAGGGGACAGGGGTCTATGGCTACACCTTC.

The J gene is TRBJ2-1, the V gene TRBV6-2 or TRBV6-3, with D possibly TRBD2 on 6 matching bases. Trimming took off 3 bases at V and 6 bases at J, with 9 bases between the two ends. Per the germline V gene, CDR1 is MNHEY and CDR2 is SVGEGT. The CDR3 contains 13 residues. CDR3: CASSYGGGNEQFF. In DNA form, the CDR3 reads TGTGCCAGCAGTTATGGGGGAGGCAATGAGCAGTTCTTC.

This chain joins TRBV15 and TRBJ2-2; no definite D call. V was trimmed by 3 bases and J by 8 bases, leaving 10 bases between them. Germline CDR1 reads LNHNV; CDR2 reads YYDKDF (reference sequence). This CDR3 has 13 residues. The CDR3 bases are TGTGCCACCAGCAGGATCCCGGGTGGGGAGCTGTTTTTT. As protein: CATSRIPGGELFF.

V and J are TRBV9 and TRBJ2-3; no clear D. CDR3 length: 14 amino acids. Germline CDR1 reads SGDLS; CDR2 reads YYNGEE. Trimming pared 1 base from V and 5 bases from J, leaving 11 bases between. The CDR3 bases are TGTGCCAGCAGCGTAAATGGCGAACGAGATACGCAGTATTTT. This encodes CASSVNGERDTQYF.

The chain joins TRBV12-3 or TRBV12-4 to TRBJ1-2; TRBD1 is a possible D gene (5 bases). V lost 2 bases, J lost 7 bases, and 8 bases lay in between. This CDR3 spans 12 amino acids. The CDR3, as DNA: TGTGCCAGCAGTTTACCGGGGGGTGGCTACACCTTC. It codes for CASSLPGGGYTF.

This clone was seen only a few times. This CDR3 is CASSLRGGVNHNEQFF. CDR3 DNA sequence: TGTGCCAGCAGCTTAAGAGGGGGGGTCAACCACAATGAGCAGTTCTTC. V is TRBV7-9 and J is TRBJ2-1; D may be TRBD2 (7 bases). V gave up 2 bases and J gave up 5 bases, with 16 bases separating them. This CDR3 comprises 16 residues. Germline values: CDR1 SEHNR, CDR2 FQNEAQ (reference sequence).

This chain joins TRBV10-3 and TRBJ2-3; the match to TRBD2 covers 12 bases. This CDR3 has 13 residues. CDR1 and CDR2 from the germline V gene are ENHRY and SYGVKD. Unmatched junction bases numbered 3, after V lost 6 bases and J lost 8 bases. The CDR3 here is CAIRLAGGGTQYF. For the CDR3, the DNA is TGTGCCATCAGACTAGCGGGGGGTGGTACGCAGTATTTT.

This chain uses TRBV4-1 with TRBJ1-2; TRBD1 is a possible D gene (6 bases). Trimming removed 0 bases at V and 8 bases at J, with 22 bases between. CDR1 is MGHRA and CDR2 is YSYEKL in the germline V gene. CDR3 size: 17 residues. CDR3 in DNA: TGCGCCAGCAGCCAAGATGTTAGCGGGGGGCTGTCTAGAGGCTACACCTTC. Protein: CASSQDVSGGLSRGYTF.

The chain uses TRBV6-5 and TRBJ2-7; D perhaps matches TRBD1 (6 bases). Germline V CDR1 and CDR2: MNHEY, SVGAGI. The CDR3 contains 13 residues. The ends were cut back, 10 bases at V and 1 base at J, with 14 bases in the middle. The chain's CDR3 is CATGQTLSYEQYV. The CDR3 nucleotides read TGTGCCACCGGACAGACCCTATCCTACGAGCAGTACGTC.

The V and J genes are TRBV19 and TRBJ1-2; no reliable D call. Trimming cost V 7 bases and J 4 bases, with 7 bases left between them. CDR1 and CDR2 from the germline V gene are LNHDA and SQIVND (reference sequence). The CDR3 is made up of 11 amino acids. Here the CDR3 DNA reads TGTGCCAGTAAGGCGAGCTATGGCTACACCTTC. Protein product: CASKASYGYTF.

The V gene is TRBV7-9, the J gene TRBJ2-1; D not resolved. In germline, CDR1 is SEHNR, CDR2 FQNEAQ (reference sequence). Trimming cost V 7 bases and J 7 bases, with 11 bases left between them. There are 12 residues in the CDR3. This chain's CDR3 is CASIEWINEQFF. As DNA, the CDR3 is TGTGCCAGCATCGAGTGGATTAATGAGCAGTTCTTC.